This T cell receptor (beta chain) was identified in a study of T cell repertoires in cytomegalovirus infection (dated by TCRdb to the late 2010s). In the study overall: Peptide stimulations targeted recently identified HLA-C-restricted CMV epitopes, whose presentation resists viral immunomodulation, together with well-studied HLA-B-restricted epitopes. Donor HLA type was relevant to the analysis, because carriage of CMV infection together with the matching HLA type was indicated by public TCR beta signatures.

According to the germline V gene (reference sequence), CDR1 reads SEHNR and CDR2 reads FQNEAQ. Including cysteine and phenylalanine, the CDR3 has 18 amino acids. Only the CDR3 part of the read is kept: 54 bases, read in frame from the first base. V has 2 bases trimmed and J has 1 base trimmed; junction bases matching no gene number 10. Study-wide findings and limitations: The ex vivo response was dominated by HLA-C-restricted CMV-specific TCR beta clonotypes, which also provided the single most frequent clonotype in two of eight donors. In both this cohort and an independent cohort of 350 to 400 donors, the cumulative frequency of public TCR beta family members distinguished carriers of CMV infection plus the relevant HLA type.

The sample was run on an Illumina HiSeq 1500. TCRdb passed the public sequencing reads through fastp at Q25 and MiXCR, retaining productive beta sequences. Identical CDR3 proteins give one entry, which carries the most common genes and DNA. The sample records fewer than 1,000,000 distinct CDR3 sequences, approximately 31% of which are singletons. Clones ranked in the top ten supply under 15% of the sample. In the paper's terms, the treatment or condition label means: in vitro stimulation with specific CMV peptide epitopes to enrich CMV-specific T cells. Comments on this clonotype: This receptor's antigen is unknown. Base quality data are lacking; no much larger clone is found one base away.

The sequence derives from a human donor in good health (CMV status not recorded). Some clones in this sample may be carry-over from other donors' samples. The V and J genes are TRBV7-9 and TRBJ2-2, and TRBD1 aligns with 7 junction nucleotides. The source material was cultured CD8+ T cells from PBMCs, sampled from culture after CMV antigen stimulation. The sequence in DNA is TGTGCCAGCAGCTTACCCCGGACAGGTCCATTGAACACCGGGGAGCTGTTTTTT. Its translation is CASSLPRTGPLNTGELFF.